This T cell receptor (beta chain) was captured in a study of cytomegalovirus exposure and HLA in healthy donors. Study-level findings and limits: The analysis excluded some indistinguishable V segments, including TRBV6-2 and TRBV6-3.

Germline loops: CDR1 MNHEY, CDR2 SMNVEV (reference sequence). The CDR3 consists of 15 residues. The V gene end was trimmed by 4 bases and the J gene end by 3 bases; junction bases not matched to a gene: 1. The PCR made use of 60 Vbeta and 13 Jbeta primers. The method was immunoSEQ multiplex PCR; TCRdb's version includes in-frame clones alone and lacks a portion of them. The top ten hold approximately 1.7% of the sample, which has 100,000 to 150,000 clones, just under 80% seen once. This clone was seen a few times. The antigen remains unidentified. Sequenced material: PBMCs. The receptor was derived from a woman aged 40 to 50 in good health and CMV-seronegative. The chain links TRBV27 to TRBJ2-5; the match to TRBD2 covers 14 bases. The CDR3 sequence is CASSWGLAGEETQYF. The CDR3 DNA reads TGTGCCAGCAGTTGGGGACTAGCGGGAGAAGAGACCCAGTACTTC.